This TCR beta chain derives from a study of regulatory T cells in long-lasting Graves disease (dated by TCRdb to about 2021). At the level of the whole study: Persistent Graves' disease meant more than 5 years of antithyroid drug treatment with TSH receptor autoantibodies that stayed positive. Peripheral blood TCR sequencing and RNA sequencing compared persistent Graves' disease patients with newly diagnosed Graves' disease patients. The study was registered as a clinical trial and conducted in China. A total of around 35 samples underwent TCR sequencing: some 13 from persistent and some 20 from newly diagnosed Graves' disease patients. Antithyroid drugs had been taken for 8.5 to 13 years on average by persistent Graves' disease patients in the clinical cohort.

This clonotype showed up many times. Its target antigen remains unknown. Base qualities are missing; no much larger clone stands one base away. The meaning of the sample's time point label: persistent/refractory GD, antithyroid drugs over 5 years with positive TRAb. For both TCR sequencing and RNA sequencing, RNA was extracted from PBMCs in TRIzol. Graves' disease was diagnosed according to American Thyroid Association guidelines. Patients were recruited from an endocrinology department in Xi'an, China. Each patient gave 7.5 to 10 milliliters of peripheral blood, collected in an EDTA anticoagulant tube. Ficoll Paque Plus density gradient separation was used to isolate PBMCs, and no further T cell sorting was performed. RNA quality was checked with an Agilent 2100 Bioanalyzer and agarose gel, and concentration with a NanoDrop 2000. Library preparation employed multiplex PCR. For sequencing, an Illumina HiSeq 4000 was employed. CDR3 regions were amplified by Arm-PCR with iRepertoire HTBI primers to construct TCR beta libraries. Gel purification was performed on PCR products prior to sequencing. Processing in the source paper ran as follows. A total of around 59 TRBV and 14 TRBJ segments were identified across samples and were used for gene usage analysis of CDR3 amino acid clonotypes. COPE and FqMerger were used to merge filtered high-quality paired reads into contigs. BLAST was used to align contigs to the IMGT TRBV, TRBD and TRBJ reference genes, and CDR3 was defined following IMGT. Highly expanded clones were defined as clonotypes with a frequency above 0.1%. Shannon entropy was used to measure repertoire diversity, and the Gini coefficient was used to measure V-J evenness. Public clonotypes were defined as clonotypes shared by more than one individual. TCRdb passed the public sequencing reads through fastp at Q25 and MiXCR, retaining productive beta sequences. Rows with one shared CDR3 protein collapse into an entry with the most common genes and DNA. The V and J calls reflect TCRdb's pipeline rather than the authors' work. Present in this sample are some 330,000 distinct CDR3 sequences, less than 30% of which were seen just once. The ten largest account for approximately 30% of the sample.

The paper as a whole reports these results and caveats: Only the TCR beta chain was sequenced and analyzed. The authors acknowledged the small sample size as a limitation that may reduce accuracy. Persistent Graves' disease patients showed lower TCR Shannon entropy and fewer highly expanded clones than newly diagnosed patients, suggesting clonal expansion. Patients with persistent disease shared more public clonotypes (approximately 2,500) than newly diagnosed patients did (around 980). The study examined only peripheral blood because the primary lesion, thyroid tissue, could not be accessed.

This TCR was sampled from a middle-aged woman with Graves disease. Donor details come from another sample of the same person, matched by shared clones. Sequenced material: peripheral blood mononuclear cells (PBMCs), taken when the disease was refractory, from a patient treated with antithyroid drugs.

The sequenced DNA: TGTGCCAGGGGGACTAGCGGCAACACCGGGGAGCTGTTTTTT. Translated, this gives CARGTSGNTGELFF. The chain joins TRBV28 to TRBJ2-2; 11 bases in the middle match TRBD2. The CDR1 and CDR2 encoded by the germline V gene are MDHEN and SYDVKM. The CDR3 goes from the cysteine to the phenylalanine over 14 residues. Only the CDR3 region is kept as DNA, spanning 42 bases read in frame from base 1. The V end gives up 9 bases and the J end 2 bases, leaving 2 bases in the junction not matched to a gene.